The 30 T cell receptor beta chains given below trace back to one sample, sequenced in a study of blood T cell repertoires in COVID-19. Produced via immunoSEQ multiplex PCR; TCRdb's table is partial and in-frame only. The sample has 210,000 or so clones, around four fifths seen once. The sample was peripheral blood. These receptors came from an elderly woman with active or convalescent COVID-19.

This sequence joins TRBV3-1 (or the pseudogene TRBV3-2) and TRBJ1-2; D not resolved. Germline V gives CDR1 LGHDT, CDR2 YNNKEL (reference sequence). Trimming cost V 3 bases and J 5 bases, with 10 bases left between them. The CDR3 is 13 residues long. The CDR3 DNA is TGTGCCAGCAGCCAGTGGCAGATGTATGGCTACACCTTC. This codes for CASSQWQMYGYTF.

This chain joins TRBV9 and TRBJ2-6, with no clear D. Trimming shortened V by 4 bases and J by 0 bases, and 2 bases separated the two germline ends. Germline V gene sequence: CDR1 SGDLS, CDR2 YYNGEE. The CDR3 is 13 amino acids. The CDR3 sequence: CASSRSGANVLTF. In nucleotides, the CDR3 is TGTGCCAGCAGCCGCTCTGGGGCCAACGTCCTGACTTTC.

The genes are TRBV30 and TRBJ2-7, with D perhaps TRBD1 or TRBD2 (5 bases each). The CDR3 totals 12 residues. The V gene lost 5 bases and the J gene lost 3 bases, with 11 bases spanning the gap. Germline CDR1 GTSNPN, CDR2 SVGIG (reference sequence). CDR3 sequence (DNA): TGTGCCTGGGGGACCGGACACTACGAGCAGTACTTC. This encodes CAWGTGHYEQYF.

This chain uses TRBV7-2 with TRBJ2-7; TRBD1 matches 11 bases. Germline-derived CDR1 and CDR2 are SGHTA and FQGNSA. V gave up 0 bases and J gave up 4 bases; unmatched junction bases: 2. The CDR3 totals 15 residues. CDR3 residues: CASSLADRGLYEQYF. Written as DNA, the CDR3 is TGTGCCAGCAGCTTAGCGGACAGGGGGCTTTACGAGCAGTACTTC.

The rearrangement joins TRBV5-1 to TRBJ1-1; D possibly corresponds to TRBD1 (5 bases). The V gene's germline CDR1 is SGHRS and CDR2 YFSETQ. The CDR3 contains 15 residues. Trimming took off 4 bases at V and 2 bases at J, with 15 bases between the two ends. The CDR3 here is CASSATTVTNTEAFF. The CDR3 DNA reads TGCGCCAGCAGCGCAACGACAGTGACCAACACTGAAGCTTTCTTT.

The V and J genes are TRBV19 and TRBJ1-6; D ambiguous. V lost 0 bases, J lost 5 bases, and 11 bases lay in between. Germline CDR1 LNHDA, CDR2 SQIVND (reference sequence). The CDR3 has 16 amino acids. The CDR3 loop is CASSIEATADNSPLHF. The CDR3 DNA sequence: TGTGCCAGTAGTATAGAGGCAACAGCCGATAATTCACCCCTCCACTTT.

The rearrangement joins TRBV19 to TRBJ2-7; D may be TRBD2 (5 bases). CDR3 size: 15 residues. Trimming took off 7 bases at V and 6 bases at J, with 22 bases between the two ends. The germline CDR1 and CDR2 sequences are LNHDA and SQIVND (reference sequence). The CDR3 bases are TGTGCCAGTACCCCGGGGTCGGCAGGATTGGGCGAGCAGTACTTC. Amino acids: CASTPGSAGLGEQYF.

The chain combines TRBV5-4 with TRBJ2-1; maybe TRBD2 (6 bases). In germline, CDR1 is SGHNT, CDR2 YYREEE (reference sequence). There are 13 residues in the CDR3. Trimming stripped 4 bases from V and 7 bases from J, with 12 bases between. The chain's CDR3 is CASSGGLMNEQFF. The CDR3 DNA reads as TGTGCCAGCAGCGGGGGACTTATGAATGAGCAGTTCTTC.

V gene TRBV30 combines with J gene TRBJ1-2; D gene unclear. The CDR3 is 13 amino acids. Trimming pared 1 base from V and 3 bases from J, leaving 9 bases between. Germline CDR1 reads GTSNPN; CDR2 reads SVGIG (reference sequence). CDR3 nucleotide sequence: TGTGCCTGGAGTGCGGCGGCATACTATGGCTACACCTTC. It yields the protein CAWSAAAYYGYTF. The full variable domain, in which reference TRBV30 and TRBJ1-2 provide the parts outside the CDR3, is SQTIHQWPATLVQPVGSPLSLECTVEGTSNPNLYWYRQAAGRGLQLLFYSVGIGQISSEVPQNLSASRPQDRQFILSSKKLLLSDSGFYLCAWSAAAYYGYTFGSGTRLTVV.

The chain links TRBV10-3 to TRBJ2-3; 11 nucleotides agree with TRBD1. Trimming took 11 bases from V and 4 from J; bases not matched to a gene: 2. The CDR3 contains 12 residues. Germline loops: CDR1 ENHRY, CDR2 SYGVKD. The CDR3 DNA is TGTGCCGGACAGGGGGCGTCAGATACGCAGTATTTT. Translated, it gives CAGQGASDTQYF.

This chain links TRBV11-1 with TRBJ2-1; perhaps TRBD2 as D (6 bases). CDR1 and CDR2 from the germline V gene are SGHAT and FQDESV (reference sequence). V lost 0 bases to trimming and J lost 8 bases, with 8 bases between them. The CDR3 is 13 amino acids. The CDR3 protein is CASSLAGGHEQFF. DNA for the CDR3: TGTGCCAGCAGCTTAGCGGGAGGACATGAGCAGTTCTTC.

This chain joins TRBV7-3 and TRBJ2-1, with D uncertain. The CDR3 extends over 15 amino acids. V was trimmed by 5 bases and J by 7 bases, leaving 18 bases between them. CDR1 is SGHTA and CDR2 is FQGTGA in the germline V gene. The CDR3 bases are TGTGCCAGCAGCCAGGCTTTGGGTAATGTAAATGAGCAGTTCTTC. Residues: CASSQALGNVNEQFF.

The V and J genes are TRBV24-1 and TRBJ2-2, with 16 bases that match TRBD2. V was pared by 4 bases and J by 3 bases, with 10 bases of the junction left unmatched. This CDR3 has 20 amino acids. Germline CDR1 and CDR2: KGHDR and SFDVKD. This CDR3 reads CATSEAGTSGRGEDTGELFF. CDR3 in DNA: TGTGCCACCAGTGAAGCAGGGACTAGCGGGAGGGGAGAAGACACCGGGGAGCTGTTTTTT.

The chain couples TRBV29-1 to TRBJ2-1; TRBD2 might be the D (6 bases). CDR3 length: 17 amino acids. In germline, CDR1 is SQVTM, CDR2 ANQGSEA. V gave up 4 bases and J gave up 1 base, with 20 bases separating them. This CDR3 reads CSVGGALTAASYNEQFF. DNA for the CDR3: TGCAGCGTTGGCGGGGCCTTGACGGCCGCGTCCTACAATGAGCAGTTCTTC.

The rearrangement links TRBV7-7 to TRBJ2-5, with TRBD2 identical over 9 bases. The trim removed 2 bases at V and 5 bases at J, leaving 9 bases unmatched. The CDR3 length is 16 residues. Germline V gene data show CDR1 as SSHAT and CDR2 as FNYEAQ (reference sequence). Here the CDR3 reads CASSLSSGRFRETQYF. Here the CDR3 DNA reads TGTGCCAGCAGCTTAAGCAGCGGGAGGTTTAGGGAGACCCAGTACTTC.

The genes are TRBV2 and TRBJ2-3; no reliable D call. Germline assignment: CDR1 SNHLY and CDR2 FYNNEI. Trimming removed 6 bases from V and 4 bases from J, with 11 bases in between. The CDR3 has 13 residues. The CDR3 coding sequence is TGTGCCAGCAGCGACAAAGAAGCAGATACGCAGTATTTT. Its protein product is CASSDKEADTQYF.

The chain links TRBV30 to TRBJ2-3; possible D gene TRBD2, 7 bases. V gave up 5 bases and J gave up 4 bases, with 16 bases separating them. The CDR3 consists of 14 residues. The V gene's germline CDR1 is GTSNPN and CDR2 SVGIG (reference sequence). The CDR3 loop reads CAWGWRGRSDTQYF. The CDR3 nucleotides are TGTGCCTGGGGCTGGCGGGGGCGGTCAGATACGCAGTATTTT. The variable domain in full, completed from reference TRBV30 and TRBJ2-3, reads SQTIHQWPATLVQPVGSPLSLECTVEGTSNPNLYWYRQAAGRGLQLLFYSVGIGQISSEVPQNLSASRPQDRQFILSSKKLLLSDSGFYLCAWGWRGRSDTQYFGPGTRLTVL.

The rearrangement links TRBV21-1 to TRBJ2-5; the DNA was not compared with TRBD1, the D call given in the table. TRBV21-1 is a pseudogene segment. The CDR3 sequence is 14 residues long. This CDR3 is CASSEGQGQETQYF. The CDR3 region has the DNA TGTGCCAGCAGCGAGGGACAGGGACAAGAGACCCAGTACTTC.

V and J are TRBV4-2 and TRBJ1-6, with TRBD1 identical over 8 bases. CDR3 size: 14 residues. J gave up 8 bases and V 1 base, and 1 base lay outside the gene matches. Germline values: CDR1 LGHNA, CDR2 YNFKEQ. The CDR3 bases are TGTGCCAGCAGCCAAGGACAGGGGTATTCACCCCTCCACTTT. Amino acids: CASSQGQGYSPLHF.

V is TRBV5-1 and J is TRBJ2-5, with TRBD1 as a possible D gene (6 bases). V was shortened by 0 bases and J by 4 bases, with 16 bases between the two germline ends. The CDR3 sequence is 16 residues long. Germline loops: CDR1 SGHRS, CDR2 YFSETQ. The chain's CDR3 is CASSLAGIQGGETQYF. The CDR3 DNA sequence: TGCGCCAGCAGCTTGGCCGGGATACAGGGTGGAGAGACCCAGTACTTC. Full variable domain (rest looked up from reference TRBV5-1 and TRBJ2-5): KAGVTQTPRYLIKTRGQQVTLSCSPISGHRSVSWYQQTPGQGLQFLFEYFSETQRNKGNFPGRFSGRQFSNSRSEMNVSTLELGDSALYLCASSLAGIQGGETQYFGPGTRLLVL.

CDR3 nucleotides: TGTGCCAGCATGCGGGAGCGGGCTCTTCACGAGCAGTTCTTC. Protein product: CASMRERALHEQFF. The gene calls are TRBV7-2 and TRBJ2-1, with 7 bases aligning to TRBD2. V lost 7 bases, J lost 10 bases, and 13 bases stayed unmatched. This CDR3 has 14 amino acids. Per germline, CDR1 SGHTA and CDR2 FQGNSA.

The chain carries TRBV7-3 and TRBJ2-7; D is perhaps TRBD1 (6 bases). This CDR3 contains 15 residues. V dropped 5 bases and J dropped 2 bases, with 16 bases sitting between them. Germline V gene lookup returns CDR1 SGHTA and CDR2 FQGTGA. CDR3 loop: CASSPRATGPYEQYF. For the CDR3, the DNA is TGTGCCAGCAGCCCTAGAGCGACAGGTCCCTACGAGCAGTACTTC. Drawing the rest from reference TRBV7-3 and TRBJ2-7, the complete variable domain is GAGVSQTPSNKVTEKGKYVELRCDPISGHTALYWYRQSLGQGPEFLIYFQGTGAADDSGLPNDRFFAVRPEGSVSTLKIQRTERGDSAVYLCASSPRATGPYEQYFGPGTRLTVT.

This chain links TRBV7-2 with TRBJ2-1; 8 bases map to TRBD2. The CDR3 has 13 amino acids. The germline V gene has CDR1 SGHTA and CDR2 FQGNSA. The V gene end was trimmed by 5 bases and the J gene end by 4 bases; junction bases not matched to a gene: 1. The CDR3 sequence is CASSGTRYNEQFF. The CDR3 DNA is TGTGCCAGCAGCGGGACTAGGTACAATGAGCAGTTCTTC.

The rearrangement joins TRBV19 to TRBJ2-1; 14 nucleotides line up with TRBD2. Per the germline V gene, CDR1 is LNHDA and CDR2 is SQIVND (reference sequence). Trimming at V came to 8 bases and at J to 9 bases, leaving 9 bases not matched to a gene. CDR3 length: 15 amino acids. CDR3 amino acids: CASSTSGRVGGEQFF. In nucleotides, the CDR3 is TGTGCCAGTTCGACTAGCGGGAGGGTAGGCGGTGAGCAGTTCTTC.

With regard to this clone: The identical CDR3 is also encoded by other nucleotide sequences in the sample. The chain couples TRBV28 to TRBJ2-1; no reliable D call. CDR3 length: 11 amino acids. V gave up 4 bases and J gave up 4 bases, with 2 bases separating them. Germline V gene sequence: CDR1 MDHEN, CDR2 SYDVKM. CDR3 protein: CASSSYNEQFF. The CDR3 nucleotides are TGTGCCAGCAGTTCGTACAATGAGCAGTTCTTC.

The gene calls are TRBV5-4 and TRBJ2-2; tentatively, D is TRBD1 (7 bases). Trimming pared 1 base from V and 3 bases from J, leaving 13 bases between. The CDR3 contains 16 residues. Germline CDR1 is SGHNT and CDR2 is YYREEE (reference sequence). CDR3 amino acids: CASSLFDRDYTGELFF. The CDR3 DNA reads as TGTGCCAGCAGCTTGTTTGACAGGGACTACACCGGGGAGCTGTTTTTT. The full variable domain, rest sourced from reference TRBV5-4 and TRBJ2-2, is ETGVTQSPTHLIKTRGQQVTLRCSSQSGHNTVSWYQQALGQGPQFIFQYYREEENGRGNFPPRFSGLQFPNYSSELNVNALELDDSALYLCASSLFDRDYTGELFFGEGSRLTVL.

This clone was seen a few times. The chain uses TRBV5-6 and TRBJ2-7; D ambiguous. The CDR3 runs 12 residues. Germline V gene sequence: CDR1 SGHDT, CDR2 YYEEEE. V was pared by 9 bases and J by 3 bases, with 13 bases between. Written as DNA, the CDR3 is TGTGCCACCCCATCTGGAGACTACGAGCAGTACTTC. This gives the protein CATPSGDYEQYF.

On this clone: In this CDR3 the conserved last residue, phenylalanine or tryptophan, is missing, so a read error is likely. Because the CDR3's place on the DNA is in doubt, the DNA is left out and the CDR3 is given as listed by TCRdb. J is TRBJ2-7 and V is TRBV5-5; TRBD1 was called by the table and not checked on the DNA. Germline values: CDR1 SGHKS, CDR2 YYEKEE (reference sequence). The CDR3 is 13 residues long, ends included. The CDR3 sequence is CASSLVDRGVEVL.

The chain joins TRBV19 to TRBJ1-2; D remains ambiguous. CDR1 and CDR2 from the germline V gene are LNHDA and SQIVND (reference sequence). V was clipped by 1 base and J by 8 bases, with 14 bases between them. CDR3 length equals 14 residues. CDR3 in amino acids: CASSIGPGQGGYTF. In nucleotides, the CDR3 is TGTGCCAGTAGTATAGGGCCGGGTCAAGGCGGCTACACCTTC.

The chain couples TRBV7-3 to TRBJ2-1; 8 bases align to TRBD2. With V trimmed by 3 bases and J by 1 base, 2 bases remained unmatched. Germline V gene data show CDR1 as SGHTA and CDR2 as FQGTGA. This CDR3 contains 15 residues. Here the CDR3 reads CASSLRGESYNEQFF. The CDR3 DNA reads TGTGCCAGCAGCTTGCGGGGGGAATCCTACAATGAGCAGTTCTTC.